This T cell receptor (beta chain) is from a study of cytomegalovirus exposure and HLA in healthy donors. Study results and caveats: Reports showed the classifier diagnosing cytomegalovirus status with high specificity and sensitivity. It was about 150 TCR beta chains that were listed as cytomegalovirus-associated.

On this clone: Its antigen is still unknown.

Germline CDR1 reads SEHNR; CDR2 reads FQNEAQ (reference sequence). The CDR3 totals 17 residues. Trimming removed 4 bases from V and 1 base from J; junction bases left unmatched: 8. PCR used 60 Vbeta primers and 13 Jbeta primers. Sequenced by immunoSEQ multiplex PCR; TCRdb stores in-frame clones only, minus some. The sample has some 98,000 clones, around 67% seen once; the top ten hold 2% to 2.5%. Sequencing input: PBMCs. This clonotype was sampled from a man over 45 in good health and CMV-seronegative. V usage is TRBV7-9 and J usage is TRBJ2-2; TRBD1 matches 8 bases. CDR3 in amino acids: CASSSLDRGRNTGELFF. The DNA of the CDR3 is TGTGCCAGCAGCTCCCTTGACAGGGGACGGAACACCGGGGAGCTGTTTTTT.